This TCR beta chain was sequenced in a study of control samples from healthy donors and cancer patients. This clone appeared a few times. Per the germline V gene, CDR1 is SGHRS and CDR2 is YFSETQ. The CDR3 is made up of 17 amino acids. The V gene lost 0 bases and the J gene lost 1 base, with 14 bases spanning the gap. TCRdb's table, derived via immunoSEQ multiplex PCR, lists solely in-frame clones and lacks some. The sample lists some 100,000 clones, roughly 91% occurring once. The chain joins TRBV5-1 to TRBJ2-1; D possibly matches TRBD1 or TRBD2 (6 bases each). Input material: blood. The source of this sequence is a man aged 25-45 years in good health. DNA of the CDR3: TGCGCCAGCAGCTTGGAGGGGGGAATTAGGTCCTACAATGAGCAGTTCTTC. This encodes CASSLEGGIRSYNEQFF.